The 27 T cell receptor beta chains presented below share a single source sample, sequenced in a study of CD8 T cells in ankylosing spondylitis. One entry per CDR3 protein, called by TCRdb with MiXCR from the 5' RACE reads. The data show around 250,000 distinct CDR3 sequences, around 32% seen once. The sample comprised blood, either unsorted or a sorted T cell fraction (not recorded which). These receptors were obtained from a male donor with ankylosing spondylitis or in good health (not recorded which).

The rearrangement uses TRBV29-1 and TRBJ2-7, with TRBD2 as a possible D gene (6 bases). CDR1 is SQVTM, CDR2 ANQGSEA, per germline. V was cut by 1 base and J by 5 bases, with 6 bases left in between. This CDR3 has 11 amino acids. The CDR3 loop reads CSVEGGDEQYF. CDR3 coding DNA: TGCAGCGTTGAAGGGGGGGACGAGCAGTACTTC.

This chain links TRBV7-2 with TRBJ2-1; a weak D match, TRBD2 (5 bases). Germline V gives CDR1 SGHTA, CDR2 FQGNSA. V lost 1 base and J 5 bases, leaving 9 bases between the germline ends. This CDR3 spans 14 amino acids. The CDR3 DNA is TGTGCCAGCAGCTTAGGTACGAGGGACAATGAGCAGTTCTTC. It specifies CASSLGTRDNEQFF.

The rearrangement uses TRBV12-3 or TRBV12-4 and TRBJ1-3; no firm D call. The CDR3 consists of 17 residues. V was clipped by 1 base and J by 0 bases, with 13 bases between them. The CDR3 loop is CASSLDDTMSSGNTIYF. The CDR3 bases are TGTGCCAGCAGTTTAGATGACACGATGAGCTCTGGAAACACCATATATTTT.

This chain joins TRBV21-1 and TRBJ1-5. TRBV21-1 is a listed pseudogene. The CDR3 runs 15 residues. The CDR3 coding sequence is TGTGCCAGCAGCAAAGTGGGGCTTAGCAATCAGCCCCAGCATTTT. This gives the protein CASSKVGLSNQPQHF.

This clonotype was counted a few times. This sequence joins TRBV20-1 and TRBJ2-3, with TRBD2 matching over 8 bases. Germline V gene data show CDR1 as DFQATT and CDR2 as SNEGSKA (reference sequence). V gave up 0 bases and J gave up 0 bases; unmatched junction bases: 2. The CDR3 contains 15 residues. CDR3 in DNA: TGCAGTGCTAGAGAAAGCGGGGGAAGCACAGATACGCAGTATTTT. Encoded protein: CSARESGGSTDTQYF.

This clonotype was detected only a few times. V usage is TRBV11-2 and J usage is TRBJ2-7; a possible D gene is TRBD1 (5 bases). Trimming removed 4 bases at V and 7 bases at J, with 17 bases between. The CDR3 is made up of 14 amino acids. The germline V gene has CDR1 SGHAT and CDR2 FQNNGV. The CDR3 spells CASSSGRGAREQYF. CDR3 sequence (DNA): TGTGCCAGCAGCTCCGGACGTGGGGCCCGGGAGCAGTACTTC.

This chain links TRBV12-3 or TRBV12-4 with TRBJ1-5; no clear D gene. This CDR3 comprises 15 residues. V lost 1 base and J 4 bases, leaving 11 bases between the germline ends. The CDR3 reads CASSLVFGQNQPQHF. CDR3 nucleotides: TGTGCCAGCAGTTTAGTTTTCGGCCAGAATCAGCCCCAGCATTTT.

The gene calls are TRBV15 and TRBJ1-6; maybe TRBD1 (5 bases). In germline, CDR1 is LNHNV, CDR2 YYDKDF (reference sequence). This CDR3 comprises 17 residues. Trimming cost V 1 base and J 7 bases, with 17 bases left between them. In nucleotides, the CDR3 is TGTGCCACCAGCAGAGGGATGGGACGGGGTCTAAATTCACCCCTCCACTTT. Translated, it gives CATSRGMGRGLNSPLHF. Variable domain in full (rest from reference TRBV15 and TRBJ1-6): DAMVIQNPRYQVTQFGKPVTLSCSQTLNHNVMYWYQQKSSQAPKLLFHYYDKDFNNEADTPDNFQSRRPNTSFCFLDIRSPGLGDTAMYLCATSRGMGRGLNSPLHFGNGTRLTVT.

V gene TRBV20-1 combines with J gene TRBJ2-3; 8 bases match TRBD2. The length of the CDR3 is 14 residues. Germline values: CDR1 DFQATT, CDR2 SNEGSKA (reference sequence). Germline trimming cut 6 bases from V and 0 bases from J; bases unmatched to any gene: 5. The CDR3 region is CSALLADSTDTQYF. The CDR3 DNA sequence: TGCAGTGCCCTACTAGCGGATAGCACAGATACGCAGTATTTT.

This clonotype was seen only a few times. The chain recombines TRBV20-1 with TRBJ2-2; D not certain. Trimming took 5 bases from V and 3 from J, leaving 10 bases between them. The germline V gene has CDR1 DFQATT and CDR2 SNEGSKA (reference sequence). The CDR3 sequence is 13 residues long. CDR3 residues: CSADTRDTGELFF. CDR3 coding DNA: TGCAGTGCTGATACAAGGGACACCGGGGAGCTGTTTTTT.

The chain employs TRBV4-1 and TRBJ1-3, with TRBD1 as a possible D gene (5 bases). Germline CDR1 and CDR2: MGHRA and YSYEKL. V lost 2 bases, J lost 2 bases, and 13 bases lay in between. This CDR3 is 16 amino acids long. DNA for the CDR3: TGCGCCAGCAGCCAAACACAGGCTCCCCCTGGAAACACCATATATTTT. Residues: CASSQTQAPPGNTIYF.

This clonotype was counted at least ten times. This rearrangement joins TRBV10-3 to TRBJ1-1; 7 bases agree with TRBD1. This CDR3 comprises 14 residues. Germline V lookup: CDR1 ENHRY, CDR2 SYGVKD. Losses at the gene ends were 6 bases for V and 0 bases for J; bases not matched to a gene: 4. CDR3 DNA sequence: TGTGCCATCAGAGGGGACAGATTGAACACTGAAGCTTTCTTT. Protein: CAIRGDRLNTEAFF.

The chain is built from TRBV20-1 and TRBJ1-5; 7 nucleotides match TRBD1. The CDR3 is made up of 15 amino acids. V shed 2 bases and J 5 bases; nucleotides not matched to a gene: 9. Germline V gene data show CDR1 as DFQATT and CDR2 as SNEGSKA (reference sequence). CDR3 nucleotide sequence: TGCAGTGCTAGACCGTCGACAGGGAGGGATCAGCCCCAGCATTTT. Translating it yields CSARPSTGRDQPQHF.

This clonotype occurred a few times. This rearrangement joins TRBV20-1 to TRBJ2-1, with D hard to call. Trimming removed 0 bases at V and 2 bases at J, with 11 bases between. Germline loops: CDR1 DFQATT, CDR2 SNEGSKA (reference sequence). This CDR3 contains 15 residues. As DNA, the CDR3 is TGCAGTGCTAGAGATTGGCAGGCCACCTACAATGAGCAGTTCTTC. Amino acids: CSARDWQATYNEQFF.

J is TRBJ2-6 and V is TRBV20-1, with unresolved D. CDR3 length: 14 amino acids. Germline V lookup: CDR1 DFQATT, CDR2 SNEGSKA (reference sequence). The V gene lost 2 bases and the J gene lost 2 bases, with 7 bases spanning the gap. CDR3 sequence: CSARRDPGANVLTF. The CDR3 nucleotides are TGCAGTGCTAGAAGGGATCCTGGGGCCAACGTCCTGACTTTC.

The chain links TRBV20-1 to TRBJ2-5; 14 bases fit TRBD2. The germline V gene encodes CDR1 DFQATT and CDR2 SNEGSKA (reference sequence). With 4 bases clipped from V and 5 bases from J, the junction kept 9 bases outside the gene matches. The length of the CDR3 is 16 residues. CDR3 region: CSAIGTSGGPGETQYF. The CDR3 DNA reads as TGCAGTGCTATTGGGACTAGCGGGGGCCCCGGTGAGACCCAGTACTTC.

This clonotype showed up many times. The chain joins TRBV6-5 to TRBJ1-1; 9 positions agree with TRBD1. From germline, CDR1 is MNHEY and CDR2 SVGAGI. J lost 1 base, V lost 0 bases, and 6 bases had no gene match. The CDR3 spans 17 residues. The CDR3 DNA follows: TGTGCCAGCAGTTACTCTCTCGGACAGGGGTCGAACACTGAAGCTTTCTTT. It translates to CASSYSLGQGSNTEAFF.

The chain has TRBV28 and TRBJ2-5; D is possibly TRBD1 or TRBD2 (5 bases each). Trimming removed 6 bases from V and 5 bases from J, with 16 bases in between. Germline lookup yields CDR1 MDHEN and CDR2 SYDVKM. CDR3 size: 14 residues. The CDR3 sequence is CASRVMGVEETQYF. In DNA, the CDR3 is TGTGCCAGCAGGGTGATGGGGGTGGAGGAGACCCAGTACTTC.

The chain couples TRBV5-1 to TRBJ2-3; tentative D call: TRBD2 (6 bases). Germline lookup yields CDR1 SGHRS and CDR2 YFSETQ. The CDR3 is made up of 14 amino acids. Trimming took off 0 bases at V and 2 bases at J, with 7 bases between the two ends. The CDR3 DNA follows: TGCGCCAGCAGCTTGGGGGGGGTCACAGATACGCAGTATTTT. It is translated as CASSLGGVTDTQYF.

V gene TRBV7-2 combines with J gene TRBJ2-7, with unresolved D. CDR1 is SGHTA, CDR2 FQGNSA, per germline. This CDR3 comprises 14 residues. The germline V and J ends were trimmed by 1 base and 3 bases, with 10 bases remaining between them. The CDR3, as DNA: TGTGCCAGCAGCTTAGTGGGCAGAAACTACGAGCAGTACTTC. It yields the protein CASSLVGRNYEQYF. Variable domain in full (rest from reference TRBV7-2 and TRBJ2-7): GAGVSQSPSNKVTEKGKDVELRCDPISGHTALYWYRQSLGQGLEFLIYFQGNSAPDKSGLPSDRFSAERTGGSVSTLTIQRTQQEDSAVYLCASSLVGRNYEQYFGPGTRLTVT.

In its sample, this clonotype was seen a few times. J is TRBJ1-5 and V is TRBV20-1; 7 nucleotides align to TRBD1. Trimming at V came to 6 bases and at J to 5 bases, leaving 10 bases not matched to a gene. Germline loops: CDR1 DFQATT, CDR2 SNEGSKA (reference sequence). CDR3 length: 14 amino acids. CDR3 loop: CSAPTGAFDQPQHF. The CDR3 DNA follows: TGCAGTGCGCCTACAGGGGCGTTCGATCAGCCCCAGCATTTT.

This clonotype was detected only a few times. The rearrangement joins TRBV5-1 to TRBJ2-7, with TRBD1 as a possible D gene (6 bases). The CDR3 sequence is 14 residues long. The V and J ends lost 3 bases and 2 bases respectively, with 12 bases between them. Germline V CDR1 and CDR2: SGHRS, YFSETQ. CDR3 nucleotide sequence: TGCGCCAGCAGCTCTGGGACAACTACCTACGAGCAGTACTTC. This gives the protein CASSSGTTTYEQYF.

J is TRBJ2-3 and V is TRBV27, with 7 bases matching TRBD2. Looked up from germline, CDR1 is MNHEY and CDR2 is SMNVEV (reference sequence). This CDR3 is 17 amino acids long. The V and J ends lost 0 bases and 5 bases, in that order; junction bases with no gene match: 11. The DNA of the CDR3 is TGTGCCAGCAGTTTATCGACCCTCGGGGGGTGGGAAGATACGCAGTATTTT. Amino acid sequence: CASSLSTLGGWEDTQYF.

The V gene is TRBV5-1, the J gene TRBJ1-2, with D tentatively TRBD1 (6 bases). V was shortened by 4 bases and J by 7 bases, with 14 bases between the two germline ends. This CDR3 contains 13 residues. Germline-derived CDR1 and CDR2 are SGHRS and YFSETQ. The CDR3 is CASSRGGASGYTF. The CDR3 DNA follows: TGCGCCAGCAGCCGAGGGGGGGCGAGTGGCTACACCTTC.

This clonotype has a handful of counts. This chain links TRBV12-3 or TRBV12-4 with TRBJ1-5; 11 bases align to TRBD1. The CDR3 has 16 residues. V shed 5 bases, J shed 5 bases, and the junction held 8 bases outside the gene matches. The CDR3 DNA is TGTGCCAGCAGTGCCAGGGACAGGGGGACGGATCAGCCCCAGCATTTT. Translating gives CASSARDRGTDQPQHF.

This chain links TRBV12-3 or TRBV12-4 with TRBJ2-1; maybe TRBD2 (6 bases). There are 15 residues in the CDR3. Trimming removed 3 bases from V and 9 bases from J, with 18 bases in between. In nucleotides, the CDR3 is TGTGCCAGCAGTTTTATGGGGGGTGTGGGAGGTGAGCAGTTCTTC. Translation gives CASSFMGGVGGEQFF.

This clonotype occurred a few times. The rearrangement joins TRBV18 to TRBJ2-7; D is possibly TRBD2 (5 bases). Deletions cut 1 base from V and 1 base from J, with 17 bases between. The germline gives CDR1 KGHSH, CDR2 LQKENI. This CDR3 comprises 17 residues. This CDR3 reads CASSPLYRRTESYEQYF. The CDR3, as DNA: TGTGCCAGCTCACCACTTTATAGGAGGACGGAATCCTACGAGCAGTACTTC.